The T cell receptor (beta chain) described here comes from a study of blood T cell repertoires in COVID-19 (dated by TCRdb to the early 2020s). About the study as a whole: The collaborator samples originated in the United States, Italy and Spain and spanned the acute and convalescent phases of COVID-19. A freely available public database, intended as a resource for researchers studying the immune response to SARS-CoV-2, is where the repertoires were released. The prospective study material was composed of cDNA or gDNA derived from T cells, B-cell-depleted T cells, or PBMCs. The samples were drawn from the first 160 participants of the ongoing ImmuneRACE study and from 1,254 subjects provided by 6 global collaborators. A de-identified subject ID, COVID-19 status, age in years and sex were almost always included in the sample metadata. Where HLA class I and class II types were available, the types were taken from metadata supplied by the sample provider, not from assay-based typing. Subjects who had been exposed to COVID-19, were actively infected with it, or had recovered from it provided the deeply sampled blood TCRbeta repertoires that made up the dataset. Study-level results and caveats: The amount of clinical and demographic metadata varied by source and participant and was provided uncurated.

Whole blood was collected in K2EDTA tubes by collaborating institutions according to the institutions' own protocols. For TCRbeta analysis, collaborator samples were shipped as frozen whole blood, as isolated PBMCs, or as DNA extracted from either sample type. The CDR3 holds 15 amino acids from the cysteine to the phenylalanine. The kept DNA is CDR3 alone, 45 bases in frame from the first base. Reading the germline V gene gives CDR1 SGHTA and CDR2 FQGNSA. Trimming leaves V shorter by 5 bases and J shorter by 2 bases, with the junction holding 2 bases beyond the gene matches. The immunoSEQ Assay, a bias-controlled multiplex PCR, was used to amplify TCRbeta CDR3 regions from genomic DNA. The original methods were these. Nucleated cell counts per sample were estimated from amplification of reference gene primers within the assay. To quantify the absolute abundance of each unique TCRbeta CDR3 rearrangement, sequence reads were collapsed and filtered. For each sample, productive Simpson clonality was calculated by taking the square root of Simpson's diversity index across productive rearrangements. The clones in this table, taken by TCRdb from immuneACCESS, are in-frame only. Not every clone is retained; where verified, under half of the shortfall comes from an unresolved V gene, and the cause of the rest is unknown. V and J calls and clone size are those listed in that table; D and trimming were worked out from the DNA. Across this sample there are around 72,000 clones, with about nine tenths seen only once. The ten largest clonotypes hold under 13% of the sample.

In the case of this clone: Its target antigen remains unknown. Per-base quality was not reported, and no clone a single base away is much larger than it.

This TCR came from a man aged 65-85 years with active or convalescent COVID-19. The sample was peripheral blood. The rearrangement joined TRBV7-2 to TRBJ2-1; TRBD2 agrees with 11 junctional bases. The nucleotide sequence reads TGTGCCAGCAGCCCGACTAGCGGGACCTACAATGAGCAGTTCTTC. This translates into CASSPTSGTYNEQFF.